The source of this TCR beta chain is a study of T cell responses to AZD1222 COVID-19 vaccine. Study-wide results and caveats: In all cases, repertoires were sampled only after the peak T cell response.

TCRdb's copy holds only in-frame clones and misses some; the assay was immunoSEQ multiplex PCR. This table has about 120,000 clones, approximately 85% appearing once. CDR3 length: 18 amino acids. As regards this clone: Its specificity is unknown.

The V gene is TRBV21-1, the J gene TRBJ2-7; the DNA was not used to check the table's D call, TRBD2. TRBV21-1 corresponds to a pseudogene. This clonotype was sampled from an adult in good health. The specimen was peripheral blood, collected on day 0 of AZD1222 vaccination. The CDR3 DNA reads TGTGCCAGCAGCAAAGCGCCCATGGACGGCGGGCCTGGAAACGAGCAGTACTTC. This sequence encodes CASSKAPMDGGPGNEQYF.